These 3 T cell receptor beta chains came from one sample sequenced in a study of T cells in Graves' hyperthyroidism and ophthalmopathy. Authors of the study amplified TCR beta CDR3 regions from RNA transcripts. The HTBI primer set drove a first-round RT-PCR of the TCR CDR3. TCRdb reanalysed the multiplex PCR reads using MiXCR and keeps one entry per CDR3 protein. The sample lists around 540,000 distinct CDR3 sequences, more than 15% occurring once. Sequencing was carried out using blood. The receptors originated from a young woman with Graves' ophthalmopathy.

This clonotype came up many times. As DNA, the CDR3 is TGCGCCAGCAGCTTGGTTACTAGCGGGAGGACCACTAGCACAGATACGCAGTATTTT. Amino acids: CASSLVTSGRTTSTDTQYF. V gene TRBV5-1 combines with J gene TRBJ2-3; TRBD2 agrees at 12 bases. V lost 0 bases, J lost 0 bases, and 8 bases stayed unmatched. CDR3 length: 19 residues. From germline, CDR1 is SGHRS and CDR2 YFSETQ. Complete variable domain (other parts from reference TRBV5-1 and TRBJ2-3): KAGVTQTPRYLIKTRGQQVTLSCSPISGHRSVSWYQQTPGQGLQFLFEYFSETQRNKGNFPGRFSGRQFSNSRSEMNVSTLELGDSALYLCASSLVTSGRTTSTDTQYFGPGTRLTVL.

This clonotype was counted between two and nine times. DNA for the CDR3: TGTGCCAGCTCACCGCGGACAGGGCTGAGCACAGATACGCAGTATTTT. Translation gives CASSPRTGLSTDTQYF. This chain joins TRBV18 and TRBJ2-3; TRBD1 agrees at 8 bases. The CDR3 runs to 16 residues. The germline V gene encodes CDR1 KGHSH and CDR2 LQKENI. V lost 3 bases to trimming and J lost 0 bases; unmatched junction nucleotides: 5.

The sample holds many counts of this clonotype. The chain joins TRBV7-2 to TRBJ2-1; tentatively, D is TRBD2 (6 bases). Per germline, CDR1 SGHTA and CDR2 FQGNSA. CDR3 length: 15 residues. V lost 0 bases, J lost 8 bases, and 14 bases lay in between. The CDR3 sequence: CASSLARTSRDEQFF. CDR3 DNA: TGTGCCAGCAGCTTAGCCCGAACTAGCAGGGATGAGCAGTTCTTC.